The clone carrying this TCR beta chain has a single count. Some clones are missing from TCRdb's copy, which holds only in-frame ones; the method was immunoSEQ multiplex PCR. The sample lists some 190,000 clones, around three quarters occurring once. This record comes from a study of blood T cell repertoires in COVID-19. Study at large: PBMCs, B-cell-depleted T cells, or T cells were the source of the cDNA or gDNA that made up the material.

Participants came from some 23 US areas, aged about 18 to 95 years. The CDR3 sequence is 16 residues long. V dropped 4 bases and J dropped 6; count of bases not matched to a gene: 9. Looked up from germline, CDR1 is SGHRS and CDR2 is YFSETQ. Sequencing input: PBMCs or T cells enriched from blood (not recorded which). The clonotype comes from a woman aged 50 to 60 with acute COVID-19. The chain couples TRBV5-1 to TRBJ2-3; TRBD2 matches at 12 bases. The CDR3 spells CASSPGLAGSLDTQYF. CDR3 in DNA: TGCGCCAGCAGCCCAGGACTAGCGGGGAGCTTGGATACGCAGTATTTT.